This T cell receptor (beta chain) was identified during a study of shared clonotypes between healthy human individuals. The study drew its donors from healthy HIV-negative adults without recent acute infections or vaccinations. V was cut by 5 bases and J by 5 bases, with 9 bases left in between. The CDR3 has 12 amino acids. Germline-derived CDR1 and CDR2 are SNHLY and FYNNEI. Profiled with immunoSEQ multiplex PCR; TCRdb holds only in-frame clones, not every one. The sample has more than 850,000 clones; approximately 78% are singletons. Material: memory CD4+ T cells from PBMCs. Subset defined: CD45RA-negative fraction. This TCR came from a man aged 18 to 30 in good health. Some clones in this sample may be carry-over from other donors' samples. The J gene is TRBJ2-5, the V gene TRBV2; D unclear. The CDR3 sequence: CASSNMAETQYF. CDR3 sequence (DNA): TGTGCCAGCAGTAACATGGCGGAGACCCAGTACTTC.